These 5 T cell receptor beta chains share one sample of origin, sequenced in a study of graft-versus-host responses after intestinal transplantation. Clones were sequenced by immunoSEQ multiplex PCR, and TCRdb holds only the in-frame ones, with some missing. Seen here are over 70,000 clones, 85% to 90% observed once, and the top ten hold less than 5%. These receptors are not linked to any known antigen. Material: unstimulated CD8+ T cells sorted from spleen or lymph node cells, obtained before transplant. These TCRs come from a human donor who was the organ donor for an intestinal transplant.

The chain carries TRBV2 and TRBJ1-1; D is possibly TRBD1 (5 bases). Deletions cut 6 bases from V and 5 bases from J, with 19 bases between. The CDR3 is 15 residues long. Looked up from germline, CDR1 is SNHLY and CDR2 is FYNNEI. Written as DNA, the CDR3 is TGTGCCAGCAGGCCACCGGGGGAGCGGAGGACTGAAGCTTTCTTT. Its translation is CASRPPGERRTEAFF.

The rearrangement uses TRBV6-1 and TRBJ2-6, with 9 bases matching TRBD1. CDR3 length equals 15 residues. Trimming cost V 5 bases and J 4 bases; bases outside gene matches: 3. Germline V gene sequence: CDR1 MNHNS, CDR2 SASEGT. The CDR3 region is CASSTGGSGANVLTF. In DNA form, the CDR3 reads TGTGCCAGCAGTACAGGGGGCAGCGGGGCCAACGTCCTGACTTTC.

The chain recombines TRBV5-6 with TRBJ1-2; TRBD1 agrees at 9 bases. In germline, CDR1 is SGHDT, CDR2 YYEEEE. The CDR3 runs 16 residues. J gave up 0 bases and V 0 bases, and 3 bases lay outside the gene matches. CDR3 amino acids: CASSLGGTGPNYGYTF. CDR3 nucleotides: TGTGCCAGCAGCTTGGGGGGGACAGGGCCTAACTATGGCTACACCTTC.

The chain has TRBV7-9 and TRBJ1-3, with 9 positions matching TRBD1. This CDR3 is 13 amino acids long. The germline gives CDR1 SEHNR, CDR2 FQNEAQ (reference sequence). Trimming at V came to 6 bases and at J to 6 bases, leaving 3 bases not matched to a gene. The CDR3 sequence is CASSGTGSNTIYF. As DNA, the CDR3 is TGTGCCAGCAGTGGGACAGGGTCAAACACCATATATTTT.

The chain links TRBV19 to TRBJ1-5; 7 bases map to TRBD1. J was trimmed by 3 bases and V by 10 bases; bases with no gene match: 21. The CDR3 is made up of 18 amino acids. Germline-derived CDR1 and CDR2 are LNHDA and SQIVND (reference sequence). This chain's CDR3 is CATDDLPPRQGPNQPQHF. Written as DNA, the CDR3 is TGTGCCACCGACGACCTACCCCCCCGACAGGGCCCCAATCAGCCCCAGCATTTT.